Listed below are T cell receptor beta chains from one sample, sequenced in a study of CD8 T cells in ankylosing spondylitis. TCRdb re-derived calls from the 5' RACE reads in MiXCR, one entry per CDR3 protein. The sample holds under 300,000 distinct CDR3 sequences; around a tenth are singletons and the top ten take 6.8%. Sequencing used blood, either unsorted or a sorted T cell fraction (not recorded which). Receptors originate from a male donor with ankylosing spondylitis or in good health (not recorded which). CDR3s include the opening cysteine and the closing phenylalanine or tryptophan. The D gene is left open where the match is weak. Not all rows give a size; the values are once, few, many and, for expanded clones, a class.

length: 16; size: few; J: TRBJ2-2; D: NA; V: TRBV7-9; CDR3: CASSGPGPLNTGELFF; DNA: TGTGCCAGCAGCGGACCGGGACCTCTAAACACCGGGGAGCTGTTTTTT
length: 13; size: many; J: TRBJ2-1; D: TRBD2; V: TRBV29-1; CDR3: CSVVRAGYDEQFF; DNA: TGCAGCGTTGTAAGAGCGGGGTACGATGAGCAGTTCTTC
length: 15; size: many; J: TRBJ2-7; D: NA; V: TRBV5-4; CDR3: CASSLEATGTYEQYF; DNA: TGTGCCAGCAGCTTGGAGGCTACCGGTACCTACGAGCAGTACTTC
length: 15; size: NA; J: TRBJ2-3; D: TRBD2; V: TRBV7-6; CDR3: CTSTRAGEFTDTQYF; DNA: TGTACCAGCACCAGAGCGGGGGAGTTCACAGATACGCAGTATTTT
length: 16; size: many; J: TRBJ2-3; D: TRBD1; V: TRBV20-1; CDR3: CSAREARGSGADTQYF; DNA: TGCAGTGCTAGAGAGGCCAGGGGGTCCGGGGCAGATACGCAGTATTTT
length: 17; size: many; J: TRBJ1-1; D: TRBD1; V: TRBV5-1; CDR3: CASSFGDRAKVNTEAFF; DNA: TGCGCCAGCAGCTTCGGGGACAGGGCAAAAGTGAACACTGAAGCTTTCTTT
length: 12; size: many; J: TRBJ2-1; D: NA; V: TRBV20-1; CDR3: CSARGPRGGQFF; DNA: TGCAGTGCTAGGGGACCGCGAGGGGGTCAGTTCTTC
length: 15; size: NA; J: TRBJ2-1; D: NA; V: TRBV14; CDR3: CASSQEWGAYNEQFF; DNA: TGTGCCAGCAGCCAAGAGTGGGGGGCGTACAATGAGCAGTTCTTC
length: 12; size: many; J: TRBJ2-3; D: TRBD2; V: TRBV25-1; CDR3: CASSGTRDTQYF; DNA: TGTGCCAGCAGCGGGACTAGAGATACGCAGTATTTT
length: 12; size: few; J: TRBJ2-7; D: NA; V: TRBV7-3; CDR3: CASSTGQFPPNF; DNA: TGTGCCAGCAGCACCGGACAATTCCCACCTAATTTC
length: 14; size: many; J: TRBJ2-7; D: NA; V: TRBV5-6; CDR3: CASSLLQGHYEQYF; DNA: TGTGCCAGCAGCTTGTTACAGGGTCACTACGAGCAGTACTTC
length: 14; size: many; J: TRBJ1-2; D: NA; V: TRBV11-2; CDR3: CASSLVYGNYGYTF; DNA: TGTGCCAGCAGCTTAGTTTACGGAAACTATGGCTACACCTTC
length: 14; size: many; J: TRBJ1-1; D: NA; V: TRBV12-3/TRBV12-4; CDR3: CASSLTGGSTEAFF; DNA: TGTGCCAGCAGTTTGACAGGAGGGTCCACTGAAGCTTTCTTT
length: 13; size: many; J: TRBJ1-3; D: NA; V: TRBV3-1; CDR3: CASSGIDGNTIYF; DNA: TGTGCCAGCAGCGGAATAGACGGAAACACCATATATTTT
length: 16; size: few; J: TRBJ2-3; D: NA; V: TRBV6-9; CDR3: CASSYSTRHSTDTQYF; DNA: TGTGCCAGCAGTTATTCGACCCGTCACTCCACAGATACGCAGTATTTT
length: 14; size: few; J: TRBJ2-7; D: NA; V: TRBV28; CDR3: CASSSDPGADEQYF; DNA: TGTGCCAGCAGTTCCGACCCTGGAGCGGACGAGCAGTACTTC
length: 15; size: many; J: TRBJ1-3; D: TRBD1; V: TRBV7-6; CDR3: CASSAVTGGGNTIYF; DNA: TGTGCCAGCAGCGCCGTGACAGGGGGTGGAAACACCATATATTTT
length: 16; size: NA; J: TRBJ2-2; D: NA; V: TRBV6-5; CDR3: CASSLAGKNGAGELFF; DNA: TGTGCCAGCAGTTTGGCAGGGAAAAATGGTGCCGGGGAGCTGTTTTTT
length: 16; size: NA; J: TRBJ2-1; D: TRBD2; V: TRBV7-8; CDR3: CASSLGRGGSYNEQFF; DNA: TGTGCCAGCAGCTTAGGGCGGGGGGGGTCCTACAATGAGCAGTTCTTC
length: 11; size: many; J: TRBJ2-2; D: NA; V: TRBV4-1; CDR3: CATRGPGELFF; DNA: TGCGCCACCCGGGGTCCCGGGGAGCTGTTTTTT
length: 18; size: NA; J: TRBJ2-5; D: TRBD2; V: TRBV2; CDR3: CASSDPLAGGRLGETQYF; DNA: TGTGCCAGCAGTGATCCTCTAGCGGGGGGGCGGCTGGGTGAGACCCAGTACTTC
length: 13; size: many; J: TRBJ2-1; D: NA; V: TRBV20-1; CDR3: CSASLPGRNEQFF; DNA: TGCAGTGCTAGTCTCCCAGGCCGAAATGAGCAGTTCTTC
length: 15; size: NA; J: TRBJ1-6; D: NA; V: TRBV11-2; CDR3: CASSLQGSSNSPLHF; DNA: TGTGCCAGCAGCTTACAGGGATCCAGTAATTCACCCCTCCACTTT
length: 16; size: many; J: TRBJ2-1; D: NA; V: TRBV3-1; CDR3: CASRGMEAGTYNEQFF; DNA: TGTGCCAGCAGGGGAATGGAAGCGGGCACCTACAATGAGCAGTTCTTC
length: 15; size: few; J: TRBJ2-3; D: NA; V: TRBV18; CDR3: CASSQGDVGTDTQYF; DNA: TGTGCCAGCTCACAAGGTGACGTGGGCACAGATACGCAGTATTTT
length: 11; size: many; J: TRBJ2-1; D: NA; V: TRBV29-1; CDR3: CSGTVYNEQFF; DNA: TGCAGCGGGACAGTTTACAATGAGCAGTTCTTC
length: 16; size: NA; J: TRBJ2-1; D: NA; V: TRBV28; CDR3: CASRPWVGEVRNEQFF; DNA: TGTGCCAGCAGGCCTTGGGTAGGGGAGGTAAGGAATGAGCAGTTCTTC
length: 16; size: many; J: TRBJ2-7; D: TRBD2; V: TRBV20-1; CDR3: CSAYRYPAGSSYEQYF; DNA: TGCAGTGCTTACCGCTATCCAGCGGGGAGCTCCTACGAGCAGTACTTC
length: 14; size: few; J: TRBJ2-3; D: NA; V: TRBV20-1; CDR3: CSAQSVGFADTQYF; DNA: TGCAGTGCTCAGTCGGTGGGGTTCGCAGATACGCAGTATTTT
length: 14; size: many; J: TRBJ1-2; D: NA; V: TRBV6-1; CDR3: CASSRVGTSAGYTF; DNA: TGTGCCAGCAGCCGGGTGGGGACGTCCGCCGGCTACACCTTC
length: 20; size: NA; J: TRBJ1-5; D: NA; V: TRBV14; CDR3: CASSLNRLQKLRVCNQPQHF; DNA: TGTGCCAGCAGCCTAAATAGACTACAAAAATTGAGAGTGTGCAATCAGCCCCAGCATTTT
length: 15; size: few; J: TRBJ2-3; D: TRBD2; V: TRBV7-8; CDR3: CASRFGAGSTDTQYF; DNA: TGTGCCAGCAGATTCGGAGCGGGAAGCACAGATACGCAGTATTTT
length: 14; size: many; J: TRBJ2-2; D: NA; V: TRBV7-8; CDR3: CASRAQGFVGELFF; DNA: TGTGCCAGCAGGGCTCAGGGATTTGTCGGGGAGCTGTTTTTT
length: 19; size: NA; J: TRBJ2-6; D: NA; V: TRBV21-1; CDR3: CASSTEARGGRSGANVLTF; DNA: TGTGCCAGCAGCACAGAAGCTAGGGGGGGACGCTCTGGGGCCAACGTCCTGACTTTC
length: 13; size: many; J: TRBJ2-5; D: NA; V: TRBV3-1; CDR3: CASSQSSLQTQYF; DNA: TGTGCCAGCAGCCAATCCAGTCTCCAGACCCAGTACTTC
length: 15; size: few; J: TRBJ1-1; D: NA; V: TRBV5-1; CDR3: CASSLGGGRGTEAFF; DNA: TGCGCCAGCAGCTTGGGGGGGGGGCGAGGTACTGAAGCTTTCTTT
length: 14; size: many; J: TRBJ1-1; D: NA; V: TRBV5-1; CDR3: CASSLVDGHTEAFF; DNA: TGCGCCAGCAGCTTGGTGGACGGGCACACTGAAGCTTTCTTT
length: 15; size: many; J: TRBJ2-5; D: NA; V: TRBV29-1; CDR3: CSVLPTGAIQETQYF; DNA: TGCAGCGTGCTCCCGACAGGCGCGATACAAGAGACCCAGTACTTC
length: 14; size: many; J: TRBJ2-1; D: NA; V: TRBV6-5; CDR3: CASSYPGRYNEQFF; DNA: TGTGCCAGCAGTTACCCCGGACGGTACAATGAGCAGTTCTTC
length: 16; size: few; J: TRBJ2-3; D: NA; V: TRBV20-1; CDR3: CSASLMGPIRTDTQYF; DNA: TGCAGTGCGAGCTTGATGGGCCCGATCAGGACAGATACGCAGTATTTT
length: 12; size: many; J: TRBJ2-3; D: NA; V: TRBV28; CDR3: CASMATWDTQYF; DNA: TGTGCCAGCATGGCGACCTGGGATACGCAGTATTTT
length: 15; size: NA; J: TRBJ2-1; D: TRBD2; V: TRBV6-2/TRBV6-3; CDR3: CASSFLAGVSNEQFF; DNA: TGTGCCAGCAGTTTTCTAGCGGGAGTTTCCAATGAGCAGTTCTTC
length: 11; size: few; J: TRBJ2-1; D: NA; V: TRBV7-9; CDR3: CASRFLNEQFF; DNA: TGTGCCAGCAGGTTCCTCAATGAGCAGTTCTTC
length: 12; size: NA; J: TRBJ1-2; D: NA; V: TRBV7-9; CDR3: CASVALIYGYTF; DNA: TGTGCCTCCGTTGCTCTCATCTATGGCTACACCTTC
length: 15; size: many; J: TRBJ2-1; D: TRBD1; V: TRBV20-1; CDR3: CSAREEGAPSDEQFF; DNA: TGCAGTGCTAGAGAAGAGGGGGCCCCTTCGGATGAGCAGTTCTTC
length: 18; size: many; J: TRBJ1-1; D: NA; V: TRBV5-1; CDR3: CASSLIAGVVQGNTEAFF; DNA: TGCGCCAGCAGCTTGATTGCAGGGGTGGTACAGGGGAACACTGAAGCTTTCTTT
length: 15; size: many; J: TRBJ2-1; D: TRBD2; V: TRBV6-1; CDR3: CASNLLAGDHNEQFF; DNA: TGTGCCAGCAACCTACTAGCGGGGGACCACAATGAGCAGTTCTTC
length: 13; size: many; J: TRBJ1-1; D: NA; V: TRBV12-3/TRBV12-4; CDR3: CASSLSGDTEAFF; DNA: TGTGCCAGCAGTTTAAGTGGGGACACTGAAGCTTTCTTT
length: 14; size: NA; J: TRBJ1-1; D: NA; V: TRBV4-1; CDR3: CASSQAGTWTEAFF; DNA: TGCGCCAGCAGCCAGGCCGGGACGTGGACTGAAGCTTTCTTT
length: 13; size: many; J: TRBJ1-2; D: NA; V: TRBV6-1; CDR3: CASSEQAAYGYTF; DNA: TGTGCCAGCAGTGAACAGGCAGCCTATGGCTACACCTTC
length: 15; size: NA; J: TRBJ1-6; D: NA; V: TRBV6-1; CDR3: CASSEITGTLSPLHF; DNA: TGTGCCAGCAGTGAAATAACAGGGACCTTATCACCCCTCCACTTT
length: 14; size: many; J: TRBJ1-2; D: TRBD1; V: TRBV24-1; CDR3: CATSDPGQGGGYTF; DNA: TGTGCCACCAGTGACCCTGGACAGGGTGGAGGCTACACCTTC
length: 16; size: few; J: TRBJ1-4; D: TRBD1; V: TRBV12-3/TRBV12-4; CDR3: CASRTTGQEINEKLFF; DNA: TGTGCCAGCAGAACCACCGGACAGGAGATTAATGAAAAACTGTTTTTT
length: 15; size: many; J: TRBJ2-2; D: NA; V: TRBV15; CDR3: CATSRRARGTGELFF; DNA: TGTGCCACCAGCAGGCGGGCGAGGGGCACCGGGGAGCTGTTTTTT